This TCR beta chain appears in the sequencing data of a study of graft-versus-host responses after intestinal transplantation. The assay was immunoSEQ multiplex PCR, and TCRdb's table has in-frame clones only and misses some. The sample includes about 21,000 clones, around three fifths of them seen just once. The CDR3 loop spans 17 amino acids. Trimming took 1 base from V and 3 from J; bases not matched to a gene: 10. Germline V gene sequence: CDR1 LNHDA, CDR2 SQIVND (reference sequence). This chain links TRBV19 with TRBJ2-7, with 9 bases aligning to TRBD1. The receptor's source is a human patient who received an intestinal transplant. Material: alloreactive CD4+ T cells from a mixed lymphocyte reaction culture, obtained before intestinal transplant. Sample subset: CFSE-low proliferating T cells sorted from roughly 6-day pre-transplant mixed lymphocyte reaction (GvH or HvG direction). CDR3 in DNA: TGTGCCAGTAGTATAGGGGGATCCGGGACAGGGATCTACGAGCAGTACTTC. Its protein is CASSIGGSGTGIYEQYF.